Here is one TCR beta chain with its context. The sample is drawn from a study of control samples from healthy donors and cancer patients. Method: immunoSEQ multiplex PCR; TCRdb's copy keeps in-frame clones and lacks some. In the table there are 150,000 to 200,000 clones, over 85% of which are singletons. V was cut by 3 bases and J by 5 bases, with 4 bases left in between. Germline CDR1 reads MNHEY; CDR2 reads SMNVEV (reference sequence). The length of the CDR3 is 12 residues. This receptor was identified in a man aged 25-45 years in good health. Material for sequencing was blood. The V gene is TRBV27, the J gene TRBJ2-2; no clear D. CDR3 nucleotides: TGTGCCAGCAGTTTTGGTACCGGGGAGCTGTTTTTT. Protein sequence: CASSFGTGELFF.